This T cell receptor (beta chain) was documented in a study of blood T cell repertoires in COVID-19. Across the whole study: From T cells, B-cell-depleted T cells, or PBMCs came the material, which was cDNA or gDNA.

Recruited during active infection, patients (from Seattle) were subsequently followed longitudinally. In the original processing: Reference gene primer amplification gave nucleated cell count estimates. Measured with immunoSEQ multiplex PCR; TCRdb has only the in-frame clones, and not every one. The DNA gave D and trimming, while V, J and clone size come from that table. This sample yields some 350,000 clones, of which 88% are seen a single time; approximately 7.4% belongs to the top ten. Germline V gives CDR1 KGHDR, CDR2 SFDVKD. There are 16 residues in the CDR3. After removal of 2 bases from V and 11 bases from J, the junction contained 10 bases not matched to a gene.

Sequenced material: peripheral blood. The chain recombines TRBV24-1 with TRBJ2-1, with TRBD2 matching over 11 bases. This TCR came from a woman in her seventies with COVID-19, enrolled during active disease. CDR3 nucleotide sequence: TGTGCCACCAGTGATTCTCGACTAGCGGGGCCATCGAAGCAGTTCTTC. It encodes CATSDSRLAGPSKQFF.